The 13 T cell receptor beta chains presented below share a single source sample, sequenced in a study of blood T cell repertoires in COVID-19 (dated by TCRdb to 2019 to 2021). The library was obtained by the immunoSEQ multiplex PCR assay. This immuneACCESS table, as held by TCRdb, lists in-frame sequences with V and J called but not all clones. Of the missing ones, under half trace to an unresolved V gene in checked studies; the others have no known cause. In all, the sample holds 110,000 or so clones, and around 89% of those were seen once. Over 15% of the sample goes to the ten largest clones. Material: peripheral blood. All receptors come from a human donor with acute or convalescent COVID-19. The donor label of this sample is uncertain.

The chain couples TRBV25-1 to TRBJ1-3; weak D call: TRBD1 (6 bases). The CDR3 runs 15 residues. The germline CDR1 and CDR2 sequences are MGHDK and SYGVNS. V lost 7 bases, J lost 3 bases, and 16 bases lay in between. CDR3 in amino acids: CASTLRQVGGNTIYF. Here the CDR3 DNA reads TGTGCCAGCACTTTACGACAGGTCGGTGGAAACACCATATATTTT.

A note on this clone: At one boundary the junction diverges from the germline segment, which might be a read error. This chain links TRBV6-2 or TRBV6-3 with TRBJ2-7; 8 nucleotides match TRBD1. Germline CDR1 and CDR2: MNHEY and SVGEGT. The CDR3 contains 14 residues. The DNA of the CDR3 is TGTGCCAGCAGTTACATGGGATCTTCAGGGGGCCAGGTCTTC. It specifies CASSYMGSSGGQVF.

This clone was recorded once. This sequence joins TRBV2 and TRBJ2-4, with 13 bases identical to TRBD2. The CDR3 runs 15 residues. After removal of 6 bases from V and 4 bases from J, the junction contained 3 bases not matched to a gene. The germline V gene encodes CDR1 SNHLY and CDR2 FYNNEI. The CDR3 sequence is CASRGLAGRKNIQYF. The CDR3 DNA follows: TGTGCCAGCAGGGGACTAGCGGGGCGTAAAAACATTCAGTACTTC.

The chain carries TRBV6-2 or TRBV6-3 and TRBJ2-5, with TRBD2 matching 9 bases. Losses at the gene ends were 6 bases for V and 4 bases for J; bases not matched to a gene: 9. Germline CDR1 is MNHEY and CDR2 is SVGEGT. This CDR3 is 15 amino acids long. The CDR3 DNA follows: TGTGCCAGCAGCCACGGGACTAGCTTGGGAGAGACCCAGTACTTC. It is translated as CASSHGTSLGETQYF.

This clone was found once. V gene TRBV6-5 combines with J gene TRBJ1-5; D unresolved. V was pared by 10 bases and J by 0 bases, with 13 bases between. The CDR3 runs 14 residues. Germline CDR1 MNHEY, CDR2 SVGAGI. The CDR3, as DNA: TGTGCCACCGTAGTATCCTTTAGCAATCAGCCCCAGCATTTT. This gives the protein CATVVSFSNQPQHF.

Notes on this clone: The same CDR3 can be traced to other DNA sequences in this sample. V is TRBV5-4 and J is TRBJ2-5; 10 nucleotides align to TRBD1. Germline CDR1 and CDR2: SGHNT and YYREEE (reference sequence). The CDR3 sequence is 14 residues long. Trimming cost V 5 bases and J 4 bases; bases outside gene matches: 5. CDR3 sequence (DNA): TGTGCCAGCAGTCGGGACAGGGGCCGAGAGACCCAGTACTTC. Translating gives CASSRDRGRETQYF.

V gene TRBV4-1 combines with J gene TRBJ1-5; no firm D call. CDR1 is MGHRA, CDR2 YSYEKL, per germline. The CDR3 is made up of 15 amino acids. V shed 7 bases and J shed 5 bases, with 18 bases lying between them. CDR3 sequence reads: CASTSNPAVDQPQHF. CDR3 sequence (DNA): TGCGCCAGCACATCGAACCCCGCGGTAGATCAGCCCCAGCATTTT.

The rearrangement joins TRBV19 to TRBJ1-4; D perhaps matches TRBD1 (5 bases). Germline CDR1 LNHDA, CDR2 SQIVND (reference sequence). The CDR3 has 14 residues. V was clipped by 3 bases and J by 7 bases, with 12 bases between them. The CDR3 here is CASSIGTYAEKLFF. In DNA, the CDR3 is TGTGCCAGTAGTATTGGGACTTACGCTGAAAAACTGTTTTTT. Full variable domain (rest looked up from reference TRBV19 and TRBJ1-4): DGGITQSPKYLFRKEGQNVTLSCEQNLNHDAMYWYRQDPGQGLRLIYYSQIVNDFQKGDIAEGYSVSREKKESFPLTVTSAQKNPTAFYLCASSIGTYAEKLFFGSGTQLSVL.

This clone has only one observation. The gene calls are TRBV12-3 or TRBV12-4 and TRBJ1-5; weak D call: TRBD1 (5 bases). This CDR3 spans 13 amino acids. Between the trimmed V and J ends, which lost 4 bases and 4 bases, there was a span of 8 bases. The CDR3 sequence: CASSSTENQPQHF. CDR3 sequence (DNA): TGTGCCAGCAGTTCGACAGAGAATCAGCCCCAGCATTTT.

The CDR3 DNA is TGTGCCAGCAGTGAGGCCAAGAAGCAGTTCTTC. As protein: CASSEAKKQFF. This chain joins TRBV6-1 and TRBJ2-1; D ambiguous. V lost 3 bases, J lost 11 bases, and 8 bases lay in between. Looked up from germline, CDR1 is MNHNS and CDR2 is SASEGT. The CDR3 is made up of 11 amino acids.

The V call is TRBV19, the J call TRBJ2-1; the D is unclear. CDR1 is LNHDA, CDR2 SQIVND, per germline (reference sequence). The length of the CDR3 is 13 residues. The V gene lost 5 bases and the J gene lost 3 bases, with 8 bases spanning the gap. CDR3 coding DNA: TGTGCCAGTAGTTCGCAGGACTACAATGAGCAGTTCTTC. Translated: CASSSQDYNEQFF.

This chain uses TRBV6-5 with TRBJ1-5; TRBD1 matches at 8 bases. This CDR3 is built from 14 residues. Germline lookup yields CDR1 MNHEY and CDR2 SVGAGI. The V gene end was trimmed by 5 bases and the J gene end by 6 bases; junction bases not matched to a gene: 6. The CDR3, as DNA: TGTGCCAGCAGTCTCGGACAGGGACGTCAGCCCCAGCATTTT. Protein: CASSLGQGRQPQHF.

This clone has more than one count but fewer than ten. The chain is built from TRBV7-7 and TRBJ2-1; TRBD1 matches 9 bases. The CDR3 sequence is 15 residues long. Germline V CDR1 and CDR2: SSHAT, FNYEAQ (reference sequence). The junction had 3 bases not matched to a gene; V was cut back by 3 bases and J by 3 bases. In nucleotides, the CDR3 is TGTGCCAGCAGCTTGGACAGGGGAGTCTACAATGAGCAGTTCTTC. This sequence encodes CASSLDRGVYNEQFF.